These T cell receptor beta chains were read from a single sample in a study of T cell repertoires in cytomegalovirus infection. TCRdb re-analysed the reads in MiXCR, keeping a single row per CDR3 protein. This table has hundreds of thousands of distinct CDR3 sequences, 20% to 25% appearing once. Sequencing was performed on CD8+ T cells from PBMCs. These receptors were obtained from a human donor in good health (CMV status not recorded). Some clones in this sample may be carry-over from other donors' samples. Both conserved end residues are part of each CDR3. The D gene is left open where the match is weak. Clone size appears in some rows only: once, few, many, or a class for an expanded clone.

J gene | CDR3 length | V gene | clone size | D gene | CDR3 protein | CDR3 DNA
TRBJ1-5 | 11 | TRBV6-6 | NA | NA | CASSPNRPQHF | TGTGCCAGCAGTCCCAATCGGCCCCAGCATTTT
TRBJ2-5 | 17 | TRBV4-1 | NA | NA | CASSQDRAELKQETQYF | TGCGCCAGCAGCCAAGATCGGGCAGAATTAAAACAAGAGACCCAGTACTTC
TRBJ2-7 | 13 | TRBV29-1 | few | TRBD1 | CSVEGTGYYEQYF | TGCAGCGTTGAAGGGACAGGGTACTACGAGCAGTACTTC
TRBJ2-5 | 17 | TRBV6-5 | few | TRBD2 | CASSYLAGGPKRETQYF | TGTGCCAGCAGTTACTTGGCGGGGGGGCCTAAACGAGAGACCCAGTACTTC
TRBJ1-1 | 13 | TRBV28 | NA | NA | CASSLLKYTEAFF | TGTGCCAGCAGTCTCCTGAAGTACACTGAAGCTTTCTTT
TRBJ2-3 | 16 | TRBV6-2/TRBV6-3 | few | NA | CASSPGRNLYTDTQYF | TGTGCCAGCAGCCCCGGGCGTAACCTGTACACAGATACGCAGTATTTT
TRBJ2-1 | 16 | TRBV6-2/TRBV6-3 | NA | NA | CASSYSQRTDYNEQFF | TGTGCCAGCAGTTATTCCCAGAGGACAGATTACAATGAGCAGTTCTTC
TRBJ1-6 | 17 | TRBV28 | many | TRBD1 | CASSSPGQGIPNSPLHF | TGTGCCAGCAGTTCTCCGGGACAGGGAATACCTAATTCACCCCTCCACTTT
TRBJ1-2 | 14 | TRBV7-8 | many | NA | CASSLASRADGYTF | TGTGCCAGCAGCTTAGCCTCGAGGGCGGATGGCTACACCTTC
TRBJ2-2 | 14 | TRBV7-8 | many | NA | CASSHPLRGRELFF | TGTGCCAGCAGCCACCCCCTTCGCGGCAGGGAGCTGTTTTTT
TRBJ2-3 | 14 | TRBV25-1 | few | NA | CASSDPGYTDTQYF | TGTGCCAGCAGTGACCCCGGGTACACAGATACGCAGTATTTT